The clone carrying this T cell receptor (beta chain) was recorded at least ten times. Time point indicated: before trial treatment. This record belongs to a study of low-dose radiotherapy and immunotherapy resistance in tumors. Study background: Every six weeks patients received intravenous ipilimumab 1 mg/kg, and every two weeks they received intravenous nivolumab 240 mg. Primers targeting TRAV and TRBV primed first-strand cDNA, covering alpha and beta chains.

With a constant-region primer and a V-primer adapter, TCRs were subjected to roughly 20 PCR cycles of amplification. TCRdb reprocessed the reads via MiXCR and lists one record per CDR3 protein. The sample carries about 47,000 distinct CDR3 sequences, approximately 12% recorded once. The clonotype originates from a female donor with ovarian cancer. This specimen consisted of PBMCs, obtained before treatment.

This chain's CDR3 is CATSRSGRGTEAFF. CDR3 coding DNA: TGTGCCACCAGCAGAAGCGGGCGGGGGACTGAAGCTTTCTTT. The chain has TRBV15 and TRBJ1-1, with TRBD1 as a possible D gene (5 bases). The CDR3 is 14 amino acids. The germline CDR1 and CDR2 sequences are LNHNV and YYDKDF (reference sequence). Trimming took off 2 bases at V and 5 bases at J, with 12 bases between the two ends.